Each of the 10 T cell receptor beta chains below was sequenced from the same sample in a study of T cell repertoires in cytomegalovirus infection. TCRdb reprocessed the reads via MiXCR and lists one record per CDR3 protein. The sample records under 250,000 distinct CDR3 sequences, 6.5% being singletons. The sequencing input was PBMCs. The source of these receptors is a human donor in good health (CMV status not recorded). Some clones in this sample may be carry-over from other donors' samples.

This clonotype was recorded a few times. The rearrangement links TRBV7-9 to TRBJ1-6; maybe TRBD1 (5 bases). The V gene lost 6 bases and the J gene lost 0 bases, with 15 bases spanning the gap. Germline V CDR1 and CDR2: SEHNR, FQNEAQ (reference sequence). This CDR3 spans 17 amino acids. The chain's CDR3 is CASSLPGQGSYNSPLHF. The CDR3 DNA is TGTGCCAGCAGTCTTCCGGGGCAGGGCTCCTATAATTCACCCCTCCACTTT.

Ten or more counts support this clonotype. The rearrangement uses TRBV12-3 or TRBV12-4 and TRBJ2-5; 9 bases are shared with TRBD1. CDR3 length: 13 residues. The ends lost 6 bases at V and 5 bases at J; junction bases unmatched: 4. In DNA form, the CDR3 reads TGTGCCAGCAGCGGGACAGGGACGGAGACCCAGTACTTC. Its translation is CASSGTGTETQYF.

The chain couples TRBV28 to TRBJ2-5; TRBD2 matches 13 bases. Germline CDR1 MDHEN, CDR2 SYDVKM. V lost 5 bases and J lost 5; bases outside the gene matches: 5. The CDR3 covers 15 residues. CDR3 amino acids: CASSKLAGGPETQYF. In nucleotides, the CDR3 is TGTGCCAGCAGTAAACTAGCGGGGGGGCCGGAGACCCAGTACTTC.

This clonotype was detected many times. The chain uses TRBV11-2 and TRBJ2-7, with D hard to call. The CDR3 is 14 amino acids. Germline V gene lookup returns CDR1 SGHAT and CDR2 FQNNGV. Trimming cost V 2 bases and J 3 bases, with 11 bases left between them. CDR3: CASSLKFADYEQYF. The CDR3 bases are TGTGCCAGCAGCTTAAAATTCGCTGACTACGAGCAGTACTTC.

The rearrangement joins TRBV29-1 to TRBJ1-2; TRBD1 matches 9 bases. Trimming removed 3 bases from V and 4 bases from J; junction bases left unmatched: 0. Germline V lookup: CDR1 SQVTM, CDR2 ANQGSEA. This CDR3 is built from 12 residues. CDR3 protein: CSVEDRGYGYTF. CDR3 in DNA: TGCAGCGTTGAGGACAGGGGCTATGGCTACACCTTC.

This clonotype came up many times. The CDR3 region has the DNA TGTGCCAGCAGCTTAGTATGGGGAGGCTACGAAAAACTGTTTTTT. Its protein product is CASSLVWGGYEKLFF. The chain links TRBV7-2 to TRBJ1-4; D unclear. CDR1 is SGHTA and CDR2 is FQGNSA in the germline V gene. The CDR3 contains 15 residues. Trimming pared 1 base from V and 8 bases from J, leaving 14 bases between. Variable domain in full (rest from reference TRBV7-2 and TRBJ1-4): GAGVSQSPSNKVTEKGKDVELRCDPISGHTALYWYRQSLGQGLEFLIYFQGNSAPDKSGLPSDRFSAERTGGSVSTLTIQRTQQEDSAVYLCASSLVWGGYEKLFFGSGTQLSVL.

This clonotype appeared many times. V and J are TRBV20-1 and TRBJ1-2; D is uncertain. Germline lookup yields CDR1 DFQATT and CDR2 SNEGSKA (reference sequence). The V end lost 3 bases, the J end lost 5 bases, and 13 bases lay between the germline ends. The CDR3 runs to 13 residues. CDR3 region: CSASSSRRYGYTF. The CDR3 nucleotides are TGCAGTGCTAGCTCTTCCCGGCGGTATGGCTACACCTTC.

This clonotype was seen many times. The V gene is TRBV20-1, the J gene TRBJ2-3; D uncertain. CDR1 is DFQATT, CDR2 SNEGSKA, per germline (reference sequence). The CDR3 covers 15 residues. V was shortened by 2 bases and J by 0 bases, with 12 bases between the two germline ends. The CDR3 DNA follows: TGCAGTGCTAGACGGAGCATAACTAGCACAGATACGCAGTATTTT. This codes for CSARRSITSTDTQYF.

This clonotype was seen repeatedly, ten times or more. J is TRBJ2-3 and V is TRBV29-1; D may match TRBD1 or TRBD2 (5 bases each). CDR1 SQVTM and CDR2 ANQGSEA come from the germline V gene. This CDR3 has 12 residues. V gave up 7 bases and J gave up 1 base, with 9 bases separating them. In nucleotides, the CDR3 is TGCAGCGCCCAGGGAGGCACAGATACGCAGTATTTT. Translated, it gives CSAQGGTDTQYF.

This clonotype was counted many times. The rearrangement joins TRBV20-1 to TRBJ1-5, with D hard to call. Germline V gene lookup returns CDR1 DFQATT and CDR2 SNEGSKA (reference sequence). The CDR3 runs 13 residues. Deletions cut 5 bases from V and 11 bases from J, with 19 bases between. This CDR3 reads CSARPSGRTAQHF. The CDR3 DNA sequence: TGCAGTGCTCGTCCCTCGGGTAGGACGGCCCAGCATTTT.